The 28 T cell receptor beta chains given below trace back to one sample, sequenced in a study of shared clonotypes between healthy human individuals. The method was immunoSEQ multiplex PCR; TCRdb's version includes in-frame clones alone and lacks a portion of them. The sample lists 2 million or so clones, about 95% seen once, with around 0.13% in the top ten. What was sequenced was naive CD4+ T cells sorted from blood. The subset is: CD45RA+ positively selected. These receptors originate from a young man in good health.

The chain has TRBV28 and TRBJ2-5; 10 positions match TRBD1. Germline lookup yields CDR1 MDHEN and CDR2 SYDVKM. V lost 3 bases to trimming and J lost 3 bases; unmatched junction nucleotides: 16. CDR3 length: 19 residues. CDR3: CASSFGTGALLDSKETQYF. CDR3 bases: TGTGCCAGCAGTTTCGGGACAGGGGCCCTACTCGATAGTAAAGAGACCCAGTACTTC.

This chain joins TRBV7-2 and TRBJ2-2; no clear D gene. The CDR3 sequence is 16 residues long. Germline V lookup: CDR1 SGHTA, CDR2 FQGNSA. Trimming removed 2 bases at V and 0 bases at J, with 10 bases between. Here the CDR3 reads CASSLFVAANTGELFF. The DNA of the CDR3 is TGTGCCAGCAGCTTATTTGTAGCAGCGAACACCGGGGAGCTGTTTTTT. Based on the CDR3 plus reference TRBV7-2 and TRBJ2-2, the full variable domain is GAGVSQSPSNKVTEKGKDVELRCDPISGHTALYWYRQSLGQGLEFLIYFQGNSAPDKSGLPSDRFSAERTGGSVSTLTIQRTQQEDSAVYLCASSLFVAANTGELFFGEGSRLTVL.

The V call is TRBV5-6, the J call TRBJ2-2; 14 bases align to TRBD2. J lost 5 bases, V lost 5 bases, and 5 bases had no gene match. The CDR3 loop spans 16 amino acids. CDR1 and CDR2 from the germline V gene are SGHDT and YYEEEE. In DNA, the CDR3 is TGTGCCAGCAGTTCCGGGACTAGCGGGAGTACCGGGGAGCTGTTTTTT. The encoded protein is CASSSGTSGSTGELFF.

With respect to this clone: This CDR3 is also generated by other DNA sequences in the sample. V usage is TRBV30 and J usage is TRBJ2-2; D is unresolved. V gave up 0 bases and J gave up 5 bases, with 10 bases separating them. CDR3 length: 14 residues. Germline loops: CDR1 GTSNPN, CDR2 SVGIG (reference sequence). CDR3: CAWSVGLGTGELFF. CDR3 sequence (DNA): TGTGCCTGGAGTGTAGGTCTAGGAACCGGGGAGCTGTTTTTT.

This chain uses TRBV5-1 with TRBJ2-3, with 14 nucleotides matching TRBD2. V shed 0 bases, J shed 4 bases, and the junction held 7 bases outside the gene matches. Germline lookup yields CDR1 SGHRS and CDR2 YFSETQ. This CDR3 spans 18 amino acids. CDR3: CASSLAFGTSGSSDTQYF. CDR3 DNA sequence: TGCGCCAGCAGCTTGGCCTTCGGGACTAGCGGGAGTTCAGATACGCAGTATTTT.

V and J are TRBV9 and TRBJ2-7, with unresolved D. V was trimmed by 0 bases and J by 5 bases, leaving 15 bases between them. The CDR3 totals 15 residues. Per the germline V gene, CDR1 is SGDLS and CDR2 is YYNGEE. In DNA, the CDR3 is TGTGCCAGCAGCGTAGGCCAGCTGCCTGGGAACGAGCAGTACTTC. Its protein product is CASSVGQLPGNEQYF.

The chain links TRBV10-2 to TRBJ2-5; 12 nucleotides agree with TRBD2. CDR3 size: 14 residues. Germline CDR1 reads WSHSY; CDR2 reads SAAADI. The ends lost 6 bases at V and 5 bases at J; junction bases unmatched: 4. The CDR3 DNA is TGCGCCAGCAGACTAGCGGGGGGCGGGGAGACCCAGTACTTC. It specifies CASRLAGGGETQYF.

The table lists this clone with many counts. The rearrangement uses TRBV5-1 and TRBJ2-2, with D perhaps being TRBD1 or TRBD2 (6 bases each). Trimming removed 0 bases at V and 7 bases at J, with 13 bases between. The CDR3 is made up of 15 amino acids. Germline V gives CDR1 SGHRS, CDR2 YFSETQ. The CDR3 DNA reads as TGCGCCAGCAGCTTGGCCGGGGGCTTTGGCGGGGAGCTGTTTTTT. Amino acid sequence: CASSLAGGFGGELFF.

The chain uses TRBV14 and TRBJ2-7; TRBD1 or TRBD2 may be the D gene (5 bases each). CDR1 and CDR2 (germline): SGHDN, FVKESK. The CDR3 is made up of 14 amino acids. Trimming took 1 base from V and 2 from J, leaving 9 bases between them. DNA of the CDR3: TGTGCCAGCAGCCAAGGTAGGGGAGCCTACGAGCAGTACTTC. It yields the protein CASSQGRGAYEQYF.

As concerns this clone: Different DNA sequences within this sample yield the same CDR3. CDR3 residues: CASSPPLKETQYF. The CDR3 DNA is TGTGCCAGCTCACCACCGCTCAAAGAGACCCAGTACTTC. The chain links TRBV18 to TRBJ2-5; no firm D call. The CDR3 extends over 13 amino acids. Germline V gene lookup returns CDR1 KGHSH and CDR2 LQKENI. The V end was cut by 0 bases, the J end by 3 bases, with 5 bases between.

The V call is TRBV28, the J call TRBJ1-1; possible D gene TRBD1, 6 bases. This CDR3 contains 15 residues. Trimming left V 6 bases short and J 6 bases short, with 20 bases between. Germline V gives CDR1 MDHEN, CDR2 SYDVKM. This CDR3 reads CASRDLTGLGSEAFF. CDR3 in DNA: TGTGCCAGCAGGGACCTAACAGGGTTGGGTTCTGAAGCTTTCTTT.

The chain combines TRBV6-1 with TRBJ1-5; TRBD1 is a possible D gene (5 bases). Germline CDR1 is MNHNS and CDR2 is SASEGT. The CDR3 loop spans 12 amino acids. The V gene lost 3 bases and the J gene lost 12 bases, with 12 bases spanning the gap. The CDR3 reads CASSDGWGNQHF. CDR3 in DNA: TGTGCCAGCAGTGACGGATGGGGCAACCAGCATTTT.

V is TRBV18 and J is TRBJ2-1, with 8 bases that match TRBD1. V shed 4 bases, J shed 15 bases, and the junction held 5 bases outside the gene matches. Germline V gives CDR1 KGHSH, CDR2 LQKENI. This CDR3 comprises 11 residues. The CDR3 spells CASSRTGPPFF. The CDR3 nucleotides are TGTGCCAGCTCACGGACAGGGCCTCCGTTCTTC.

The V call is TRBV6-5, the J call TRBJ1-1; a weak D match, TRBD1 (5 bases). This CDR3 has 14 amino acids. Trimming removed 2 bases at V and 3 bases at J, with 10 bases between. CDR1 is MNHEY, CDR2 SVGAGI, per germline. CDR3 loop: CASSYGGVDTEAFF. The CDR3 DNA sequence: TGTGCCAGCAGTTACGGGGGGGTCGACACTGAAGCTTTCTTT.

On this clone itself: This same CDR3 is encoded by further DNA sequences in the sample. The V and J genes are TRBV10-1 and TRBJ2-2, with D possibly being TRBD1 (6 bases). Trimming cost V 3 bases and J 1 base, with 9 bases left between them. CDR1 and CDR2 from the germline V gene are WNHNN and SYGVQD (reference sequence). The CDR3 is made up of 15 amino acids. The CDR3, as DNA: TGCGCCAGCAGTGAATCGACAGGGAACACCGGGGAGCTGTTTTTT. This translates into CASSESTGNTGELFF.

Of note for this clone: Other nucleotide sequences in the sample specify the same CDR3. The chain is built from TRBV30 and TRBJ2-7; weak D call: TRBD2 (6 bases). V was shortened by 1 base and J by 4 bases, with 8 bases between the two germline ends. The germline V gene has CDR1 GTSNPN and CDR2 SVGIG (reference sequence). This CDR3 is 12 amino acids long. CDR3 amino acids: CAWSEGGYEQYF. CDR3 bases: TGTGCCTGGAGTGAGGGAGGTTACGAGCAGTACTTC.

The V call is TRBV10-1, the J call TRBJ2-5; 9 bases are a match to TRBD1. The V gene end was trimmed by 2 bases and the J gene end by 3 bases; junction bases not matched to a gene: 1. Per the germline V gene, CDR1 is WNHNN and CDR2 is SYGVQD (reference sequence). This CDR3 is built from 14 residues. As DNA, the CDR3 is TGCGCCAGCAGTGAGGGGACAGGGAAAGAGACCCAGTACTTC. Its translation is CASSEGTGKETQYF.

In the case of this clone: The sample contains more than one DNA sequence encoding this CDR3. The gene calls are TRBV7-9 and TRBJ2-3; 7 bases match TRBD2. In germline, CDR1 is SEHNR, CDR2 FQNEAQ (reference sequence). J was trimmed by 2 bases and V by 3 bases; bases with no gene match: 2. The CDR3 has 14 amino acids. CDR3 residues: CASSLTSPTDTQYF. The CDR3 nucleotides read TGTGCCAGCAGCTTGACTAGCCCCACAGATACGCAGTATTTT.

This chain links TRBV19 with TRBJ1-6; D perhaps matches TRBD1 (6 bases). V lost 4 bases to trimming and J lost 2 bases, with 9 bases between them. The CDR3 sequence is 15 residues long. The germline gives CDR1 LNHDA, CDR2 SQIVND (reference sequence). In nucleotides, the CDR3 is TGTGCCAGTAGTACAGGGGACCCCTATAATTCACCCCTCCACTTT. Protein product: CASSTGDPYNSPLHF.

The chain links TRBV28 to TRBJ2-5, with TRBD1 matching over 9 bases. V lost 5 bases to trimming and J lost 5 bases; unmatched junction nucleotides: 9. Germline-derived CDR1 and CDR2 are MDHEN and SYDVKM. The CDR3 runs to 15 residues. The CDR3 spells CASSPRDRVLETQYF. DNA of the CDR3: TGTGCCAGCAGTCCGCGGGACAGGGTATTGGAGACCCAGTACTTC.

J is TRBJ2-7 and V is TRBV9; 8 nucleotides agree with TRBD2. Germline-derived CDR1 and CDR2 are SGDLS and YYNGEE. Trimming removed 1 base from V and 3 bases from J; junction bases left unmatched: 6. The CDR3 runs to 15 residues. The CDR3 DNA follows: TGTGCCAGCAGCGTATCCACTAGCGGCCACTACGAGCAGTACTTC. Its translation: CASSVSTSGHYEQYF.

CDR3 residues: CASSSGQFEAFF. DNA for the CDR3: TGCGCCAGCAGCTCGGGACAGTTTGAAGCTTTCTTT. This chain joins TRBV5-1 and TRBJ1-1; TRBD1 matches 7 bases. V was clipped by 3 bases and J by 7 bases; unmatched bases: 3. CDR1 and CDR2 from the germline V gene are SGHRS and YFSETQ. The CDR3 length is 12 residues.

The genes are TRBV6-5 and TRBJ1-4; possibly TRBD1 for D (5 bases). This CDR3 comprises 14 residues. Germline V lookup: CDR1 MNHEY, CDR2 SVGAGI. Trimming cost V 6 bases and J 4 bases, with 12 bases left between them. CDR3 residues: CASRNQGFNEKLFF. The CDR3 DNA sequence: TGTGCCAGCAGAAATCAGGGTTTTAATGAAAAACTGTTTTTT.

This clone was counted once. V gene TRBV5-1 combines with J gene TRBJ2-1; TRBD1 matches at 9 bases. Germline loops: CDR1 SGHRS, CDR2 YFSETQ. The V and J ends lost 9 bases and 5 bases, in that order; junction bases with no gene match: 9. The CDR3 spans 14 residues. This CDR3 is CATATGGLNNEQFF. The DNA of the CDR3 is TGCGCCACCGCCACAGGGGGCTTAAACAATGAGCAGTTCTTC.

V and J are TRBV10-1 and TRBJ1-3, with D possibly being TRBD1 (5 bases). Deletions cut 4 bases from V and 1 base from J, with 8 bases between. Germline CDR1 WNHNN, CDR2 SYGVQD (reference sequence). The length of the CDR3 is 14 residues. This CDR3 reads CASSAGLSGNTIYF. CDR3 nucleotides: TGCGCCAGCAGTGCAGGGTTGTCTGGAAACACCATATATTTT.

V gene TRBV5-1 combines with J gene TRBJ2-7; D gene ambiguous. Germline loops: CDR1 SGHRS, CDR2 YFSETQ. Trimming left V 1 base short and J 2 bases short, with 10 bases between. The CDR3 consists of 14 residues. The CDR3 loop reads CASSLLGGTYEQYF. The CDR3 coding sequence is TGCGCCAGCAGCTTGTTAGGCGGAACCTACGAGCAGTACTTC.

V gene TRBV19 combines with J gene TRBJ2-5, with no clear D. Trimming removed 3 bases from V and 0 bases from J, with 14 bases in between. The V gene's germline CDR1 is LNHDA and CDR2 SQIVND (reference sequence). The CDR3 has 16 amino acids. The CDR3 sequence: CASSIVLNSYQETQYF. The CDR3 DNA reads as TGTGCCAGTAGTATCGTGCTGAACTCATACCAAGAGACCCAGTACTTC.

J is TRBJ2-1 and V is TRBV4-2; D is ambiguous. Germline-derived CDR1 and CDR2 are LGHNA and YNFKEQ. V gave up 0 bases and J gave up 4 bases, with 10 bases separating them. The CDR3 extends over 15 amino acids. CDR3 nucleotides: TGTGCCAGCAGCCAAGAAGGGTCGAGTTACAATGAGCAGTTCTTC. Translated: CASSQEGSSYNEQFF.